Sequencing of this T cell receptor beta chain was carried out in a study of CD8 T cells in Susac syndrome. Study at large: Each patient with Susac syndrome, at the time of blood draw, was therapy-naive, on corticosteroids, or on intravenous immunoglobulin alone.

This clonotype came up a few times. The RNA, about 0.45 to 1 ug, was put through reverse transcription using random hexamers. By means of immunoSEQ multiplex PCR, TCR beta CDR3 spanning 54 Vbeta and 13 Jbeta underwent amplification. Using its own MiXCR run on the immunoSEQ multiplex PCR reads, TCRdb lists one record per CDR3 protein. The data show under 110,000 distinct CDR3 sequences, with roughly 94% seen just once and 0.4% to 0.5% held by the top ten. Germline CDR1 and CDR2: MNHNS and SASEGT. CDR3 length equals 15 residues. Unmatched junction bases numbered 1, after V lost 4 bases and J lost 4 bases. CD8+ and CD4+ T cells from blood underwent TCR beta sequencing, which was carried out in a high-throughput format. The TEMRA cells underwent FACS enrichment, while the CD8+ and CD4+ T cells underwent negative isolation.

The sample was CD8+ T cells from PBMCs. This chain uses TRBV6-1 with TRBJ2-3; 14 positions match TRBD2. The TCR sequence derives from a human donor with Susac syndrome. The CDR3 reads CASSGLAGGPDTQYF. CDR3 DNA: TGTGCCAGCAGTGGACTAGCGGGGGGGCCAGATACGCAGTATTTT.